This TCR beta chain was documented in a study of T cell repertoires in cytomegalovirus infection. Overall study findings and caveats: CMV carriers having the relevant HLA were flagged by cumulative public TCR beta family frequency. The study found HLA-C-restricted CMV-specific TCR beta clonotypes dominating the ex vivo response.

The V gene end was trimmed by 5 bases and the J gene end by 5 bases; junction bases not matched to a gene: 11. This CDR3 has 15 residues. Germline V gene data show CDR1 as SGHVS and CDR2 as FNYEAQ. TCRdb reprocessed the reads via MiXCR and lists one record per CDR3 protein. The table has approximately 240,000 distinct CDR3 sequences, around an eighth seen once; the top ten hold 1.5% to 2%. Many counts were recorded for this clonotype. Its antigen is undetermined. V gene TRBV7-6 combines with J gene TRBJ2-5; 7 positions match TRBD2. Sequencing was carried out using PBMCs. This TCR was recovered from a human donor in good health (CMV status not recorded). Some clones in this sample may be carry-over from other donors' samples. CDR3 in DNA: TGTGCCAGCAGCCTCACCGGCCGGGGGGAGGAGACCCAGTACTTC. Amino acids: CASSLTGRGEETQYF.